The present T cell receptor beta chain was sequenced within a study of T cells after yellow fever vaccination. Study background: Any fraction with a low cell number was prepared using SMART-Seq v4 Ultra Low Input. Study findings and constraints: Clonotype sharing between CD4 and CD8 compartments was small. Subsequent booster samples again held most clones from primary vaccination (nearly 98% CD4, about 85% CD8).

This clonotype was counted at least ten times. What it recognizes is unknown. TCRdb used MiXCR to reprocess the 5' RACE reads, holding one entry per CDR3 protein. The sample has about 340,000 distinct CDR3 sequences, 8.7% seen once; the top ten hold approximately 19%. The CDR3 runs 11 residues. Trimming took off 6 bases at V and 2 bases at J, with 5 bases between the two ends. V gene TRBV12-3 or TRBV12-4 combines with J gene TRBJ2-7; D is ambiguous. The TCR was taken from a man in his late teens or twenties who received the YFV17D yellow fever vaccine. The material was PBMCs, obtained on the day of the first yellow fever vaccination. CDR3 amino acids: CASRGTYEQYF. CDR3 sequence (DNA): TGTGCCAGCAGGGGAACCTACGAGCAGTACTTC.